The 6 T cell receptor beta chains listed next were all sequenced from one sample in a study of blood T cell repertoires in COVID-19. Clones were read by immunoSEQ multiplex PCR, and TCRdb kept only the in-frame ones, dropping some. Found here are over 400,000 clones, 86% of them singletons; the top ten hold approximately 1.5%. Material: peripheral blood. These TCRs come from a woman aged 25 to 39 with active or convalescent COVID-19.

The chain uses TRBV18 and TRBJ1-1; D is undetermined. The V and J ends lost 1 base and 1 base respectively, with 10 bases between them. CDR1 and CDR2 (germline): KGHSH, LQKENI. This CDR3 is 15 amino acids long. The CDR3 sequence: CASSPRPGANTEAFF. Here the CDR3 DNA reads TGTGCCAGCTCACCACGTCCAGGCGCGAACACTGAAGCTTTCTTT.

This clone turned up a few times. The rearrangement joins TRBV30 to TRBJ1-6; a possible D gene is TRBD1 (6 bases). CDR3 length equals 13 residues. Deletions cut 4 bases from V and 10 bases from J, with 14 bases between. Germline V gene sequence: CDR1 GTSNPN, CDR2 SVGIG (reference sequence). CDR3 region: CAWTPGVGSPLHF. The CDR3 DNA reads as TGTGCCTGGACGCCAGGGGTAGGGTCACCCCTCCACTTT.

V and J are TRBV15 and TRBJ1-4, with 7 positions matching TRBD1. The CDR3 spans 17 residues. Germline V gene lookup returns CDR1 LNHNV and CDR2 YYDKDF (reference sequence). Trimming took 3 bases from V and 5 from J; bases not matched to a gene: 12. The CDR3 loop reads CATSRGHPGQLNEKLFF. In nucleotides, the CDR3 is TGTGCCACCAGCAGGGGTCATCCGGGACAGCTGAATGAAAAACTGTTTTTT. The full variable domain, completed using reference TRBV15 and TRBJ1-4, is DAMVIQNPRYQVTQFGKPVTLSCSQTLNHNVMYWYQQKSSQAPKLLFHYYDKDFNNEADTPDNFQSRRPNTSFCFLDIRSPGLGDTAMYLCATSRGHPGQLNEKLFFGSGTQLSVL.

This chain connects TRBV5-1 to TRBJ1-3; a possible D gene is TRBD1 (6 bases). The CDR3 extends over 16 amino acids. Trimming pared 4 bases from V and 0 bases from J, leaving 14 bases between. In germline, CDR1 is SGHRS, CDR2 YFSETQ. CDR3 coding DNA: TGCGCCAGCAGCCCCTCAGGGGCTTTCTCTGGAAACACCATATATTTT. It codes for CASSPSGAFSGNTIYF.

The chain employs TRBV27 and TRBJ1-2; 9 nucleotides line up with TRBD1. Trimming cost V 4 bases and J 3 bases; bases outside gene matches: 12. Germline-derived CDR1 and CDR2 are MNHEY and SMNVEV (reference sequence). The CDR3 has 17 amino acids. The CDR3 DNA reads as TGTGCCAGCAGTTCGGGACAGGGTATTTTACGGGACTATGGCTACACCTTC. This codes for CASSSGQGILRDYGYTF.

On this clone itself: Within the sample, other DNA sequences also encode this same CDR3. The rearrangement uses TRBV19 and TRBJ1-1; 12 bases agree with TRBD1. The CDR3 extends over 15 amino acids. The V segment lost 5 bases and the J segment 3 bases; nucleotides outside the gene matches: 4. Germline loops: CDR1 LNHDA, CDR2 SQIVND (reference sequence). Here the CDR3 reads CASSPGTGGYTEAFF. CDR3 coding DNA: TGTGCCAGTAGTCCGGGGACAGGGGGCTACACTGAAGCTTTCTTT.